This T cell receptor (beta chain) is drawn from a study of OX40 agonist ivuxolimab in advanced cancers. Turning to the study itself: Mean age approximately 59 years, range roughly 20 to 85; roughly 80% male. General observations from the study: Relative to CD4+, CD8+ T cells held more expanded clones on average. At 0.1 to 3.0 mg/kg, CD4+ and CD8+ blood T cells expanded clonally by week 6.

A word on this clone: The antigen is not known.

Sequencing was performed with immunoSEQ multiplex PCR; in TCRdb, only in-frame clones are kept and a portion is missing. The sample shows about 58,000 clones, around nine tenths of them seen only once. Trimming took 4 bases from V and 3 from J; bases not matched to a gene: 10. The germline CDR1 and CDR2 sequences are SGHRS and YFSETQ. The CDR3 has 17 residues. The chain uses TRBV5-1 and TRBJ2-7; 13 bases are shared with TRBD2. The sequencing here drew on CD4+ or CD8+ T cells sorted from blood, taken in a trial of the OX40 agonist ivuxolimab. The receptor comes from an adult with an advanced solid tumor such as melanoma, head and neck, liver or kidney cancer. The CDR3 loop is CASSTPRTSGSGYEQYF. CDR3 in DNA: TGCGCCAGCAGCACACCTCGGACTAGCGGGAGTGGCTACGAGCAGTACTTC.